These 27 T cell receptor beta chains originate from one sample sequenced in a study of blood T cells in healthy people across ages. Through a sample-barcoded 5' primer and a J-beta primer mix, a second PCR was run for about 7 to 12 cycles. TCRdb ran MiXCR on the 5' RACE reads and lists one entry per CDR3 protein. The sample carries over 450,000 distinct CDR3 sequences, approximately 25% recorded once. This sample was also put to use in a study of T cells of mothers and their children.

Source material: blood. The receptors come from a boy aged 10-17 years in good health.

The chain combines TRBV7-9 with TRBJ2-1; 10 positions agree with TRBD1. This CDR3 spans 16 amino acids. V shed 4 bases and J 8 bases; nucleotides not matched to a gene: 11. Germline V gene data show CDR1 as SEHNR and CDR2 as FQNEAQ (reference sequence). The CDR3 sequence: CASSWTTGTGDHEQFF. The CDR3 nucleotides are TGTGCCAGCAGCTGGACAACCGGGACAGGGGACCATGAGCAGTTCTTC.

The genes are TRBV7-2 and TRBJ1-5; no clear D. This CDR3 comprises 14 residues. V shed 5 bases and J shed 4 bases, with 12 bases lying between them. Germline V gene sequence: CDR1 SGHTA, CDR2 FQGNSA. As DNA, the CDR3 is TGTGCCAGCAGCCTACACGGATCGAATCAGCCCCAGCATTTT. This codes for CASSLHGSNQPQHF.

The gene calls are TRBV7-6 and TRBJ2-7; D possibly corresponds to TRBD1 (6 bases). CDR3 length equals 13 residues. The germline V gene has CDR1 SGHVS and CDR2 FNYEAQ. Trimming took 1 base from V and 6 from J, leaving 10 bases between them. The CDR3 is CASSLGDMGEQYF. The DNA of the CDR3 is TGTGCCAGCAGCTTAGGGGACATGGGCGAGCAGTACTTC.

This clonotype was picked up a small number of times. V gene TRBV4-3 combines with J gene TRBJ1-2; no reliable D call. This CDR3 is built from 15 residues. In germline, CDR1 is LGHNA, CDR2 YSLEER. Between the trimmed V and J ends, which lost 1 base and 2 bases, there was a span of 11 bases. CDR3 residues: CASSQGQLGNYGYTF. The DNA for the CDR3 is TGCGCCAGCAGCCAAGGACAACTGGGGAACTATGGCTACACCTTC.

The CDR3 protein is CAISESMTGVMKTQYF. The CDR3 nucleotides read TGTGCCATCAGTGAGTCGATGACAGGGGTGATGAAGACCCAGTACTTC. The V gene is TRBV10-3, the J gene TRBJ2-5, with 8 nucleotides matching TRBD1. Germline values: CDR1 ENHRY, CDR2 SYGVKD. The CDR3 runs 16 residues. Trimming removed 0 bases from V and 6 bases from J; junction bases left unmatched: 9.

This chain links TRBV11-2 with TRBJ1-2; TRBD1 matches at 10 bases. The CDR3 runs to 17 residues. CDR1 and CDR2 from the germline V gene are SGHAT and FQNNGV. V shed 5 bases and J 1 base; nucleotides not matched to a gene: 10. CDR3 residues: CASSPSGTGAGNYGYTF. The CDR3 bases are TGTGCCAGCAGCCCATCCGGGACAGGGGCTGGTAACTATGGCTACACCTTC. The whole variable domain, filled in from reference TRBV11-2 and TRBJ1-2, reads EAGVAQSPRYKIIEKRQSVAFWCNPISGHATLYWYQQILGQGPKLLIQFQNNGVVDDSQLPKDRFSAERLKGVDSTLKIQPAKLEDSAVYLCASSPSGTGAGNYGYTFGSGTRLTVV.

This clonotype was picked up a small number of times. The V gene is TRBV6-6, the J gene TRBJ1-1; tentatively, D is TRBD1 (6 bases). V was clipped by 5 bases and J by 6 bases, with 16 bases between them. In germline, CDR1 is MNHNY, CDR2 SVGAGI (reference sequence). The CDR3 has 14 amino acids. CDR3 amino acids: CASSIPTGGPEAFF. CDR3 DNA: TGTGCCAGCAGTATACCCACGGGGGGGCCTGAAGCTTTCTTT.

This clonotype was detected only a few times. The chain combines TRBV6-2 or TRBV6-3 with TRBJ2-1; D is uncertain. V dropped 0 bases and J dropped 8 bases, with 5 bases sitting between them. This CDR3 is built from 12 residues. The germline gives CDR1 MNHEY, CDR2 SVGEGT. CDR3: CASSYSPYEQFF. CDR3 coding DNA: TGTGCCAGCAGTTACTCCCCTTATGAGCAGTTCTTC.

This clonotype was detected only a few times. The rearrangement uses TRBV20-1 and TRBJ2-7, with TRBD2 matching over 8 bases. The V segment lost 6 bases and the J segment 13 bases; nucleotides outside the gene matches: 14. The germline CDR1 and CDR2 sequences are DFQATT and SNEGSKA (reference sequence). This CDR3 spans 12 amino acids. CDR3 amino acids: CSAKAQVSGGYF. CDR3 sequence (DNA): TGCAGTGCCAAGGCCCAGGTCAGCGGGGGATACTTC.

The chain has TRBV6-1 and TRBJ2-3; possibly TRBD1 or TRBD2 for D (5 bases each). CDR1 MNHNS and CDR2 SASEGT come from the germline V gene. Trimming pared 2 bases from V and 5 bases from J, leaving 14 bases between. The CDR3 runs 15 residues. CDR3 sequence reads: CASSESWFGGDTQYF. DNA for the CDR3: TGTGCCAGCAGTGAATCGTGGTTTGGGGGAGATACGCAGTATTTT.

This clonotype was detected many times. The V gene is TRBV6-2 or TRBV6-3, the J gene TRBJ2-5; D may be TRBD1 (6 bases). The V and J ends lost 8 bases and 2 bases respectively, with 18 bases between them. Germline V gene sequence: CDR1 MNHEY, CDR2 SVGEGT. The CDR3 has 15 amino acids. CDR3 residues: CASFTGMNHQETQYF. CDR3 DNA: TGTGCCAGCTTTACAGGGATGAATCATCAAGAGACCCAGTACTTC.

This clonotype was detected only a few times. The chain couples TRBV12-3 or TRBV12-4 to TRBJ1-2; 9 bases match TRBD1. V lost 6 bases to trimming and J lost 7 bases; unmatched junction nucleotides: 9. This CDR3 is built from 14 residues. The CDR3 DNA sequence: TGTGCCAGCAGCCCCGGGACAGGGTATCCTGGCTACACCTTC. This encodes CASSPGTGYPGYTF.

This clonotype occurred a few times. V gene TRBV12-3 or TRBV12-4 combines with J gene TRBJ1-2, with 7 bases aligning to TRBD1. The CDR3 is made up of 18 amino acids. Trimming at V came to 0 bases and at J to 2 bases, leaving 12 bases not matched to a gene. The DNA for the CDR3 is TGTGCCAGCAGTTTAGCGGGGACAGAACATATACCCAACTATGGCTACACCTTC. The encoded protein is CASSLAGTEHIPNYGYTF.

This chain uses TRBV20-1 with TRBJ1-1, with D possibly matching TRBD1 (6 bases). Germline V gene sequence: CDR1 DFQATT, CDR2 SNEGSKA (reference sequence). The CDR3 consists of 13 residues. V was cut by 2 bases and J by 3 bases, with 10 bases left in between. The CDR3, as DNA: TGCAGTGCTAGAATTACAGGGCACACTGAAGCTTTCTTT. Its translation: CSARITGHTEAFF.

This clonotype has more than one count but fewer than ten. This chain joins TRBV29-1 and TRBJ2-7; 10 nucleotides line up with TRBD2. The CDR3 loop spans 13 amino acids. Looked up from germline, CDR1 is SQVTM and CDR2 is ANQGSEA. V lost 7 bases and J lost 4; bases outside the gene matches: 7. The CDR3 DNA sequence: TGCAGCGCCCCAGGACTAGCGGCGTACGAGCAGTACTTC. Protein: CSAPGLAAYEQYF.

This clonotype has more than one count but fewer than ten. This chain connects TRBV9 to TRBJ1-4; D perhaps matches TRBD1 (6 bases). Germline V gives CDR1 SGDLS, CDR2 YYNGEE. The CDR3 runs to 12 residues. Trimming cost V 5 bases and J 6 bases, with 8 bases left between them. CDR3 nucleotide sequence: TGTGCCAGCAGGTCAGGGGATGAAAAACTGTTTTTT. Its translation: CASRSGDEKLFF. Looking up the rest from reference TRBV9 and TRBJ1-4 gives the full variable domain: DSGVTQTPKHLITATGQRVTLRCSPRSGDLSVYWYQQSLDQGLQFLIQYYNGEERAKGNILERFSAQQFPDLHSELNLSSLELGDSALYFCASRSGDEKLFFGSGTQLSVL.

This clonotype was detected only a few times. The CDR3 is CASSWEGRYEAFF. DNA of the CDR3: TGTGCCAGCAGCTGGGAAGGGAGGTATGAAGCTTTCTTT. The V call is TRBV5-5, the J call TRBJ1-1; no firm D call. The ends were cut back, 3 bases at V and 7 bases at J, with 13 bases in the middle. Germline lookup yields CDR1 SGHKS and CDR2 YYEKEE (reference sequence). The length of the CDR3 is 13 residues.

The chain has TRBV13 and TRBJ2-7; the match to TRBD1 covers 7 bases. Germline V gives CDR1 PRHDT, CDR2 FYEKMQ (reference sequence). The CDR3 contains 14 residues. J gave up 5 bases and V 5 bases, and 9 bases lay outside the gene matches. The CDR3 spells CASSNRDSSNEQYF. CDR3 nucleotides: TGTGCCAGCAGCAACCGGGACAGTTCAAACGAGCAGTACTTC.

The rearrangement links TRBV4-2 to TRBJ2-7; 12 bases match TRBD2. CDR1 and CDR2 from the germline V gene are LGHNA and YNFKEQ. V trimming: 0 bases; J trimming: 2 bases; junction bases outside the gene matches: 5. The CDR3 is 17 amino acids. The DNA of the CDR3 is TGTGCCAGCAGCCAAGATGGGGGACTAGCGGGTACCTACGAGCAGTACTTC. Translating gives CASSQDGGLAGTYEQYF.

This clonotype has just a few counts. Its ends do not fully match the called genes, so a read error is possible. The rearrangement links TRBV11-1 to TRBJ2-1; D may be TRBD1 or TRBD2 (5 bases each). From germline, CDR1 is SGHAT and CDR2 FQDESV (reference sequence). There are 15 residues in the CDR3. In nucleotides, the CDR3 is TGTGCCAGCGGCTTAAAGGGGACCTCCTACAATGAGCAGTTCTTC. The encoded protein is CASGLKGTSYNEQFF.

The rearrangement uses TRBV6-5 and TRBJ2-5; no reliable D call. Gene TRBJ2-7 matches the end of the DNA better, so the J call may be wrong. Per the germline V gene, CDR1 is MNHEY and CDR2 is SVGAGI. The CDR3 spans 17 residues. Here the CDR3 reads CASSYSGLWMDSYEQYF. CDR3 nucleotide sequence: TGTGCCAGCAGTTACTCCGGTTTGTGGATGGACTCCTACGAGCAGTACTTC.

This clonotype was observed a handful of times. CDR3 nucleotides: TGTGCCAGCAGCTTCGTTCCGCGGAAGGACGGGGAGCTGTTTTTT. Translated, it gives CASSFVPRKDGELFF. This chain joins TRBV5-6 and TRBJ2-2; D gene ambiguous. Germline CDR1 SGHDT, CDR2 YYEEEE. CDR3 length: 15 residues. V shed 2 bases and J shed 7 bases, with 15 bases lying between them.

The rearrangement joins TRBV29-1 to TRBJ2-1; TRBD1 or TRBD2 may be the D gene (6 bases each). Trimming shortened V by 3 bases and J by 6 bases, and 15 bases separated the two germline ends. This CDR3 spans 14 amino acids. Germline V gives CDR1 SQVTM, CDR2 ANQGSEA. CDR3 sequence: CSVERGQGINEQFF. Here the CDR3 DNA reads TGCAGCGTTGAGCGGGGCCAGGGGATCAATGAGCAGTTCTTC.

The chain's CDR3 is CSARDDDRRTKNIQYF. The CDR3 region has the DNA TGCAGTGCTAGAGATGACGATAGGAGGACCAAAAACATTCAGTACTTC. The genes are TRBV20-1 and TRBJ2-4, with D possibly matching TRBD2 (5 bases). CDR3 length: 16 amino acids. Germline V lookup: CDR1 DFQATT, CDR2 SNEGSKA (reference sequence). V lost 0 bases and J lost 2, with 14 bases in between.

The chain joins TRBV7-6 to TRBJ2-2; a weak D match, TRBD2 (6 bases). V lost 3 bases and J 4 bases, leaving 15 bases between the germline ends. The CDR3 is 16 residues long. Germline V lookup: CDR1 SGHVS, CDR2 FNYEAQ. The CDR3 protein is CASSFGGGRGTGELFF. The CDR3 bases are TGTGCCAGCAGCTTTGGGGGAGGCCGGGGCACCGGGGAGCTGTTTTTT.

This clonotype was observed once. The rearrangement uses TRBV28 and TRBJ1-1, with 9 bases lining up with TRBD1. The V and J ends lost 11 bases and 1 base, in that order; junction bases with no gene match: 11. Germline assignment: CDR1 MDHEN and CDR2 SYDVKM. The CDR3 runs to 15 residues. CDR3 nucleotide sequence: TGTGCCTGCCTAGATGGGACAGGGACGAACACTGAAGCTTTCTTT. This translates into CACLDGTGTNTEAFF.

The chain recombines TRBV10-3 with TRBJ2-2; no definite D call. This CDR3 has 13 residues. Trimming left V 3 bases short and J 4 bases short, with 6 bases between. Germline CDR1 is ENHRY and CDR2 is SYGVKD. The CDR3 sequence: CAISEAGTGELFF. The CDR3 DNA reads TGTGCCATCAGTGAAGCAGGCACCGGGGAGCTGTTTTTT.